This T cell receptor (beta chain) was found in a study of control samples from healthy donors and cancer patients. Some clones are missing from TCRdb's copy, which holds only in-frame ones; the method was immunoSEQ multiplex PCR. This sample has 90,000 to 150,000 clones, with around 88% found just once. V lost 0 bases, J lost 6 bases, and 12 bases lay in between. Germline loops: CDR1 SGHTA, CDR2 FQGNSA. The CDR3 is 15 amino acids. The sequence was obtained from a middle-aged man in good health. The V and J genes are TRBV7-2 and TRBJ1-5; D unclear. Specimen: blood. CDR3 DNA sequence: TGTGCCAGCAGCTTAGCAGGCAGCCCTTCTCAGCCCCAGCATTTT. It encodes CASSLAGSPSQPQHF.